This is a list of T cell receptor beta chains from one sample in a study of T cell changes during pregnancy in multiple sclerosis. Only in-frame clones appear in the TCRdb table, and some are missing; sequencing was by immunoSEQ multiplex PCR. The sample holds tens of thousands of clones, roughly 91% seen once. This specimen was peripheral blood, taken in the third trimester of pregnancy. Receptors originate from a female donor in good health, enrolled as a control in a pregnancy study. The CDR3 runs from the conserved cysteine through the conserved F or W. The D gene is left open where the match is weak. A row's size may be missing; if present it is once, few, many or a size class.

D	J	V	size	CDR3	DNA
NA	TRBJ2-2	TRBV5-6	NA	CASSLEFSIPGELFF	TGTGCCAGCAGCTTGGAGTTCAGTATCCCCGGGGAGCTGTTTTTT
NA	TRBJ1-2	TRBV5-6	NA	CASSFQGPTYGYTF	TGTGCCAGCAGCTTTCAGGGGCCAACCTATGGCTACACCTTC
TRBD1	TRBJ1-3	TRBV6-5	NA	CASRRTGSGNTIYF	TGTGCCAGCAGAAGGACAGGGTCTGGAAACACCATATATTTT
TRBD1	TRBJ2-4	TRBV7-2	NA	CASSFPGQSKNIQYF	TGTGCCAGCAGCTTCCCGGGACAGTCGAAAAACATTCAGTACTTC
TRBD1	TRBJ2-7	TRBV4-1	NA	CASSQDAARGSYEQYF	TGCGCCAGCAGCCAAGATGCGGCCAGGGGGTCCTACGAGCAGTACTTC
TRBD2	TRBJ2-7	TRBV6-1	NA	CASSEAGSGSDEQYF	TGTGCCAGCAGTGAAGCCGGTAGCGGGAGCGACGAGCAGTACTTC
NA	TRBJ1-1	TRBV2	NA	CASSERIRGEAFF	TGTGCCAGCAGTGAAAGGATCAGGGGTGAAGCTTTCTTT
NA	TRBJ1-3	TRBV15	once	CATSRDRSSGNTIYF	TGTGCCACCAGCAGAGATAGGAGCTCTGGAAACACCATATATTTT
TRBD1	TRBJ1-1	TRBV19	NA	CASRRQGAMNTEAFF	TGTGCCAGTAGAAGACAGGGGGCGATGAACACTGAAGCTTTCTTT
NA	TRBJ1-2	TRBV6-5	NA	CASRGGAGGYTF	TGTGCCAGCCGAGGAGGGGCTGGTGGCTACACCTTC
NA	TRBJ1-4	TRBV5-8	NA	CASSLASGILNEKLFF	TGTGCCAGCAGCTTGGCTTCGGGGATCCTTAATGAAAAACTGTTTTTT
NA	TRBJ1-1	TRBV7-9	NA	CASSLLPVEAFF	TGTGCCAGCAGCTTACTCCCGGTGGAAGCTTTCTTT
NA	TRBJ1-2	TRBV15	NA	CATSRGVEGGGYTF	TGTGCCACCAGCAGAGGGGTCGAAGGAGGGGGCTACACCTTC
NA	TRBJ2-4	TRBV11-3	NA	CASSGDLAKNIQYF	TGTGCCAGCAGCGGGGACTTAGCCAAAAACATTCAGTACTTC